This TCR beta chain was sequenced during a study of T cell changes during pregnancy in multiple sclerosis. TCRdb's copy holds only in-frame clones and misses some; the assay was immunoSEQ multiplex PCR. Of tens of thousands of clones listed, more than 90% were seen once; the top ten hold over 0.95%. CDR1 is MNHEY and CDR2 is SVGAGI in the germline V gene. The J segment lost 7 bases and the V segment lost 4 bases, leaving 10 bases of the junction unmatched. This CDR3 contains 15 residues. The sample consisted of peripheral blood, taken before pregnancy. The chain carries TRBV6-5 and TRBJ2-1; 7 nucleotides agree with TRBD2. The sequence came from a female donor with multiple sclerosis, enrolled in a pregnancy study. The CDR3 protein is CASSSGLVAPNEQFF. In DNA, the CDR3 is TGTGCCAGCAGTTCCGGACTAGTGGCTCCAAATGAGCAGTTCTTC.